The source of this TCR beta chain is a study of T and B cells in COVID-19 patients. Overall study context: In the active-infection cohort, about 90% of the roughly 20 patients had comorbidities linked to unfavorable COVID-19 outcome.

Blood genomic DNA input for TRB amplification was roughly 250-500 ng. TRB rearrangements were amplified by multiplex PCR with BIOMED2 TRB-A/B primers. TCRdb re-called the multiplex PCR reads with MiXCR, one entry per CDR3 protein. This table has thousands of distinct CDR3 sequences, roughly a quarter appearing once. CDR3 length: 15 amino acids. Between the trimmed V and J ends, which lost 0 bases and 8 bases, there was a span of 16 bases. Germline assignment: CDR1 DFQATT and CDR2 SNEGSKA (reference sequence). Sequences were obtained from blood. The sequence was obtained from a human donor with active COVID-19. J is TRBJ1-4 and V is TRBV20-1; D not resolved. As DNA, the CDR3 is TGCAGTGCTAGAGATGTAGCAAGAGGAGGGGAAAAACTGTTTTTT. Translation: CSARDVARGGEKLFF.